The 9 T cell receptor beta chains below come from one sample, sequenced in a study of T cell responses to AZD1222 COVID-19 vaccine. TCRdb's copy holds only in-frame clones and misses some; the assay was immunoSEQ multiplex PCR. In the table there are around 83,000 clones, about 82% of which are singletons. Here the sequenced sample was peripheral blood, taken on day 0 of AZD1222 vaccination. These receptors came from an adult in good health.

This clone was found once. V usage is TRBV5-1 and J usage is TRBJ2-7; 8 bases are shared with TRBD2. Germline V gives CDR1 SGHRS, CDR2 YFSETQ. This CDR3 is 16 amino acids long. V shed 0 bases, J shed 3 bases, and the junction held 8 bases outside the gene matches. CDR3 nucleotides: TGCGCCAGCAGCTTGGGATCTAGCGGGCTCCTCTACGAGCAGTACTTC. It encodes CASSLGSSGLLYEQYF.

The chain is built from TRBV9 and TRBJ2-5; 8 bases fit TRBD2. The CDR3 consists of 13 residues. Germline V gene lookup returns CDR1 SGDLS and CDR2 YYNGEE. The J segment lost 5 bases and the V segment lost 4 bases, leaving 4 bases of the junction unmatched. CDR3 DNA sequence: TGTGCCAGCAGCCCGGGGGGGGAGGAGACCCAGTACTTC. This translates into CASSPGGEETQYF.

This clone came up a few times. The genes are TRBV9 and TRBJ1-5; a weak D match, TRBD1 (5 bases). V was cut by 3 bases and J by 3 bases, with 13 bases left in between. The CDR3 is 15 residues long. Germline V gives CDR1 SGDLS, CDR2 YYNGEE. In DNA, the CDR3 is TGTGCCAGCAGCGCTTCCGGGACGCACAATCAGCCCCAGCATTTT. It yields the protein CASSASGTHNQPQHF.

The chain has TRBV19 and TRBJ1-1; D is unresolved. V was shortened by 3 bases and J by 1 base, with 21 bases between the two germline ends. CDR3 length equals 18 residues. Germline lookup yields CDR1 LNHDA and CDR2 SQIVND (reference sequence). CDR3 sequence: CASSIFKAASFWNTEAFF. CDR3 DNA sequence: TGTGCCAGTAGTATTTTTAAGGCGGCCTCTTTCTGGAACACTGAAGCTTTCTTT. Drawing the rest from reference TRBV19 and TRBJ1-1, the complete variable domain is DGGITQSPKYLFRKEGQNVTLSCEQNLNHDAMYWYRQDPGQGLRLIYYSQIVNDFQKGDIAEGYSVSREKKESFPLTVTSAQKNPTAFYLCASSIFKAASFWNTEAFFGQGTRLTVV.

V gene TRBV28 combines with J gene TRBJ2-1, with D perhaps being TRBD1 or TRBD2 (6 bases each). Germline V gene sequence: CDR1 MDHEN, CDR2 SYDVKM. Trimming took off 3 bases at V and 4 bases at J, with 13 bases between the two ends. The CDR3 runs to 15 residues. As DNA, the CDR3 is TGTGCCAGCAGTTTTCCTCCGGGGGCTTACAATGAGCAGTTCTTC. It specifies CASSFPPGAYNEQFF.

The V and J genes are TRBV7-3 and TRBJ2-1; possibly TRBD2 for D (6 bases). Trimming removed 4 bases from V and 2 bases from J, with 12 bases in between. The CDR3 has 15 residues. Per the germline V gene, CDR1 is SGHTA and CDR2 is FQGTGA. CDR3 sequence: CASSSSGGTYNEQFF. CDR3 coding DNA: TGTGCCAGCAGCTCTTCTGGCGGGACCTACAATGAGCAGTTCTTC.

The chain combines TRBV28 with TRBJ1-4; D is possibly TRBD1 (5 bases). Germline V gives CDR1 MDHEN, CDR2 SYDVKM. CDR3 length equals 14 residues. V gave up 10 bases and J gave up 2 bases, with 14 bases separating them. CDR3 DNA sequence: TGTGCCACCCGGGTCGGGGGGACTAATGAAAAACTGTTTTTT. Translated: CATRVGGTNEKLFF.

As regards this clone: Within the sample, other DNA sequences also encode this same CDR3. This sequence joins TRBV7-9 and TRBJ1-1; possibly TRBD1 for D (6 bases). CDR3 length: 14 amino acids. Trimming took off 5 bases at V and 1 base at J, with 11 bases between the two ends. Germline CDR1 reads SEHNR; CDR2 reads FQNEAQ (reference sequence). The CDR3 reads CASSPEGGNTEAFF. DNA of the CDR3: TGTGCCAGCAGCCCGGAGGGGGGGAACACTGAAGCTTTCTTT.

The chain employs TRBV28 and TRBJ2-7; D is perhaps TRBD1 or TRBD2 (5 bases each). Germline V CDR1 and CDR2: MDHEN, SYDVKM. V dropped 6 bases and J dropped 6 bases, with 21 bases sitting between them. The CDR3 is made up of 15 amino acids. The CDR3 nucleotides are TGTGCCAGCAGCCCCGGGACGGCCATTCCTGGCGAGCAGTACTTC. Protein sequence: CASSPGTAIPGEQYF. The full variable domain, rest sourced from reference TRBV28 and TRBJ2-7, is DVKVTQSSRYLVKRTGEKVFLECVQDMDHENMFWYRQDPGLGLRLIYFSYDVKMKEKGDIPEGYSVSREKKERFSLILESASTNQTSMYLCASSPGTAIPGEQYFGPGTRLTVT.